These 28 T cell receptor beta chains share one sample of origin, sequenced in a study of blood T cell repertoires in COVID-19. Clones were sequenced by immunoSEQ multiplex PCR, and TCRdb holds only the in-frame ones, with some missing. The sample contains fewer than 150,000 clones, approximately 80% of which appear only once. Source material: peripheral blood. The receptors stem from a woman aged 80 or over in a cohort sampled during active or convalescent COVID-19.

This sequence joins TRBV2 and TRBJ1-1; 9 bases fit TRBD1. Germline loops: CDR1 SNHLY, CDR2 FYNNEI. Trimming at V came to 5 bases and at J to 5 bases, leaving 12 bases not matched to a gene. CDR3 length: 16 amino acids. Here the CDR3 DNA reads TGTGCCAGCAGTCCTCGTCCCGGGACAGGGAGGACTGAAGCTTTCTTT. Translating gives CASSPRPGTGRTEAFF.

The chain carries TRBV7-6 and TRBJ1-1; D may be TRBD1 (5 bases). This CDR3 region has 14 residues. V lost 1 base and J lost 1, with 7 bases in between. The germline gives CDR1 SGHVS, CDR2 FNYEAQ. This CDR3 reads CASSLGQQNTEAFF. In nucleotides, the CDR3 is TGTGCCAGCAGCTTAGGACAGCAGAACACTGAAGCTTTCTTT.

This chain links TRBV2 with TRBJ2-5, with TRBD2 matching 10 bases. The CDR3 covers 14 residues. Germline loops: CDR1 SNHLY, CDR2 FYNNEI. The ends lost 7 bases at V and 5 bases at J; junction bases unmatched: 7. CDR3 in amino acids: CASNSGGARETQYF. For the CDR3, the DNA is TGTGCCAGCAACAGCGGGGGGGCCAGGGAGACCCAGTACTTC.

This chain connects TRBV7-2 to TRBJ2-4, with TRBD2 as a possible D gene (6 bases). Per the germline V gene, CDR1 is SGHTA and CDR2 is FQGNSA. The CDR3 covers 15 residues. Trimming shortened V by 5 bases and J by 8 bases, and 19 bases separated the two germline ends. Here the CDR3 reads CASSPVLGGAYIQYF. DNA for the CDR3: TGTGCCAGCAGCCCCGTTCTCGGCGGGGCGTACATTCAGTACTTC.

This clone was detected once. The genes are TRBV10-3 and TRBJ1-2; D not certain. CDR1 is ENHRY, CDR2 SYGVKD, per germline. V was cut by 0 bases and J by 4 bases, with 9 bases left in between. The CDR3 covers 14 residues. In DNA, the CDR3 is TGTGCCATCAGTGAGTCGATGAACAGCTATGGCTACACCTTC. It codes for CAISESMNSYGYTF.

This chain joins TRBV15 and TRBJ1-6; D gene unclear. This CDR3 is 15 amino acids long. Germline V gene data show CDR1 as LNHNV and CDR2 as YYDKDF (reference sequence). Trimming took off 1 base at V and 11 bases at J, with 15 bases between the two ends. CDR3 sequence reads: CATSRAGGSSPPLHF. The CDR3 DNA follows: TGTGCCACCAGCAGAGCGGGTGGGAGCAGTCCACCCCTCCACTTT.

CDR3 sequence (DNA): TGTGCCAGCAACCCCCTGGGGGCCGCGAATTACGTCCACGAGCAGTACTTC. It translates to CASNPLGAANYVHEQYF. The chain carries TRBV21-1 and TRBJ2-7; the table calls TRBD1, which could not be checked here. TRBV21-1 is an annotated pseudogene. This CDR3 comprises 17 residues.

This clone has only a few counts. V is TRBV24-1 and J is TRBJ2-1; D remains unclear. The CDR3 runs to 12 residues. Trimming left V 4 bases short and J 9 bases short, with 9 bases between. The V gene's germline CDR1 is KGHDR and CDR2 SFDVKD. CDR3 DNA: TGTGCCACCAGTGAGGCAGGCCTTGAGCAGTTCTTC. It yields the protein CATSEAGLEQFF.

The gene calls are TRBV5-8 and TRBJ1-3; D gene ambiguous. Germline V lookup: CDR1 SGHTS, CDR2 YDEGEE. V was pared by 2 bases and J by 9 bases, with 12 bases between. The CDR3 loop spans 13 amino acids. In DNA, the CDR3 is TGTGCCAGCAGCTTAATTACCCGCGGCACCATATATTTT. The encoded protein is CASSLITRGTIYF.

The J gene is TRBJ1-2, the V gene TRBV2; D remains unclear. V shed 6 bases and J shed 3 bases, with 5 bases lying between them. Germline V gene data show CDR1 as SNHLY and CDR2 as FYNNEI. This CDR3 spans 11 amino acids. Written as DNA, the CDR3 is TGTGCCAGCAGGCCGGACTATGGCTACACCTTC. It yields the protein CASRPDYGYTF.

This chain uses TRBV28 with TRBJ2-3; TRBD1 aligns across 12 bases. The germline gives CDR1 MDHEN, CDR2 SYDVKM. CDR3 length equals 16 residues. With V trimmed by 6 bases and J by 2 bases, 6 bases remained unmatched. The CDR3, as DNA: TGTGCCAGCAGGCCTCCGGGACAGGGGGCCACAGATACGCAGTATTTT. It is translated as CASRPPGQGATDTQYF.

The chain couples TRBV4-1 to TRBJ1-4; TRBD1 agrees at 8 bases. CDR1 MGHRA and CDR2 YSYEKL come from the germline V gene. The CDR3 loop spans 15 amino acids. The J segment lost 8 bases and the V segment lost 1 base, leaving 6 bases of the junction unmatched. Here the CDR3 DNA reads TGCGCCAGCAGCCAAGCCGGGACAGGTTGGGAAAAACTGTTTTTT. As protein: CASSQAGTGWEKLFF.

V usage is TRBV4-1 and J usage is TRBJ2-5; no clear D gene. The V gene's germline CDR1 is MGHRA and CDR2 YSYEKL. CDR3 length: 13 amino acids. The ends were cut back, 4 bases at V and 4 bases at J, with 10 bases in the middle. The CDR3 coding sequence is TGCGCCAGCAGCCTGAGCAGGTTAGAGACCCAGTACTTC. Residues: CASSLSRLETQYF.

This clone was counted a single time. V usage is TRBV19 and J usage is TRBJ2-3; 8 bases are shared with TRBD1. The CDR3 is made up of 15 amino acids. Per the germline V gene, CDR1 is LNHDA and CDR2 is SQIVND (reference sequence). J gave up 0 bases and V 5 bases, and 4 bases lay outside the gene matches. In nucleotides, the CDR3 is TGTGCCAGTAGTGTCTACAGGGGGAGCACAGATACGCAGTATTTT. It specifies CASSVYRGSTDTQYF.

The chain uses TRBV5-1 and TRBJ2-6; D unclear. Germline values: CDR1 SGHRS, CDR2 YFSETQ. CDR3 size: 15 residues. The V end lost 5 bases, the J end lost 5 bases, and 14 bases lay between the germline ends. CDR3 DNA sequence: TGCGCCAGCAGGATTTCAGCGAACTGGGCCAACGTCCTGACTTTC. Protein: CASRISANWANVLTF.

The genes are TRBV19 and TRBJ2-5; D might be TRBD2 (5 bases). The germline V gene encodes CDR1 LNHDA and CDR2 SQIVND (reference sequence). This CDR3 has 16 amino acids. V lost 5 bases and J lost 1, with 17 bases in between. CDR3 sequence (DNA): TGTGCCAGTAGTGCCCGCGGGCTTACCTCCCAAGAGACCCAGTACTTC. Protein sequence: CASSARGLTSQETQYF.

The V call is TRBV2, the J call TRBJ1-1; 7 nucleotides align to TRBD1. Germline CDR1 SNHLY, CDR2 FYNNEI. CDR3 length: 15 amino acids. The junction had 9 bases not matched to a gene; V was cut back by 7 bases and J by 1 base. CDR3 sequence (DNA): TGTGCCAGCATTCGGCAGGGACAGAGGAACACTGAAGCTTTCTTT. Translated: CASIRQGQRNTEAFF. Full variable domain (remainder filled in from reference TRBV2 and TRBJ1-1): EPEVTQTPSHQVTQMGQEVILRCVPISNHLYFYWYRQILGQKVEFLVSFYNNEISEKSEIFDDQFSVERPDGSNFTLKIRSTKLEDSAMYFCASIRQGQRNTEAFFGQGTRLTVV.

The rearrangement links TRBV5-8 to TRBJ1-2; 8 nucleotides agree with TRBD1. V lost 5 bases and J lost 4; bases outside the gene matches: 4. CDR3 length: 13 amino acids. Looked up from germline, CDR1 is SGHTS and CDR2 is YDEGEE. CDR3 DNA: TGTGCCAGCAGACGTACAGGGGGCTATGGCTACACCTTC. Translated: CASRRTGGYGYTF.

The chain is built from TRBV2 and TRBJ1-2, with a tentative D call TRBD1 (6 bases). The CDR3 consists of 13 residues. V was cut by 8 bases and J by 5 bases, with 15 bases left in between. Germline V gene data show CDR1 as SNHLY and CDR2 as FYNNEI. CDR3 in DNA: TGTGCCAGCGTGTTGGGGGGGCCGTATGGCTACACCTTC. Its protein is CASVLGGPYGYTF.

The rearrangement uses TRBV7-9 and TRBJ2-5, with TRBD1 as a possible D gene (5 bases). V was cut by 3 bases and J by 11 bases, with 16 bases left in between. CDR1 is SEHNR and CDR2 is FQNEAQ in the germline V gene (reference sequence). The CDR3 extends over 13 amino acids. The CDR3 is CASSLDRGALQYF. Written as DNA, the CDR3 is TGTGCCAGCAGCTTGGATAGGGGCGCCCTGCAGTACTTC.

The chain recombines TRBV7-9 with TRBJ1-1; weak D call: TRBD1 (6 bases). CDR3 length equals 14 residues. V shed 3 bases and J shed 4 bases, with 12 bases lying between them. Germline loops: CDR1 SEHNR, CDR2 FQNEAQ (reference sequence). CDR3: CASSLYRDGTEAFF. Written as DNA, the CDR3 is TGTGCCAGCAGCTTGTACAGGGATGGCACTGAAGCTTTCTTT.

The chain has TRBV7-9 and TRBJ2-5; TRBD2 aligns across 7 bases. The CDR3 has 14 residues. The J segment lost 5 bases and the V segment lost 1 base, leaving 4 bases of the junction unmatched. Germline V CDR1 and CDR2: SEHNR, FQNEAQ (reference sequence). This CDR3 is CASSLDRGGETQYF. CDR3 in DNA: TGTGCCAGCAGCTTAGATAGGGGAGGGGAGACCCAGTACTTC.

The J gene is TRBJ1-4, the V gene TRBV4-1; no clear D. Germline loops: CDR1 MGHRA, CDR2 YSYEKL. With 4 bases removed from V and 0 bases from J, the gap between germline ends came to 12 bases. CDR3 length: 16 amino acids. CDR3 in amino acids: CASSPLEAATNEKLFF. The DNA of the CDR3 is TGCGCCAGCAGCCCTCTGGAGGCAGCAACTAATGAAAAACTGTTTTTT.

The chain employs TRBV5-1 and TRBJ2-2; 9 positions match TRBD1. V lost 4 bases to trimming and J lost 6 bases; unmatched junction nucleotides: 7. Germline assignment: CDR1 SGHRS and CDR2 YFSETQ. The CDR3 has 15 residues. This CDR3 reads CASSRDRAEAGELFF. CDR3 DNA sequence: TGCGCCAGCAGCCGGGACAGGGCCGAGGCCGGGGAGCTGTTTTTT. Using reference TRBV5-1 and TRBJ2-2 for the parts outside the CDR3, the full variable domain is KAGVTQTPRYLIKTRGQQVTLSCSPISGHRSVSWYQQTPGQGLQFLFEYFSETQRNKGNFPGRFSGRQFSNSRSEMNVSTLELGDSALYLCASSRDRAEAGELFFGEGSRLTVL.

The chain has TRBV4-1 and TRBJ2-3; 11 bases map to TRBD2. V lost 0 bases, J lost 0 bases, and 2 bases stayed unmatched. The germline V gene encodes CDR1 MGHRA and CDR2 YSYEKL. The CDR3 contains 17 residues. CDR3 amino acids: CASSQEASGGSTDTQYF. CDR3 DNA sequence: TGCGCCAGCAGCCAAGAGGCTAGCGGGGGGAGCACAGATACGCAGTATTTT.

V gene TRBV19 combines with J gene TRBJ2-2; D unresolved. This CDR3 contains 16 residues. Between the trimmed V and J ends, which lost 1 base and 4 bases, there was a span of 13 bases. Per germline, CDR1 LNHDA and CDR2 SQIVND (reference sequence). CDR3 region: CASSIVHGLITGELFF. As DNA, the CDR3 is TGTGCCAGTAGTATAGTTCACGGTTTGATCACCGGGGAGCTGTTTTTT.

V gene TRBV4-3 combines with J gene TRBJ2-1; a weak D match, TRBD2 (6 bases). This CDR3 has 13 residues. V was shortened by 0 bases and J by 12 bases, with 12 bases between the two germline ends. CDR1 and CDR2 from the germline V gene are LGHNA and YSLEER. CDR3 region: CASSQDRGEAQFF. CDR3 nucleotides: TGCGCCAGCAGCCAAGATCGCGGGGAAGCGCAGTTCTTC.

The V call is TRBV4-1, the J call TRBJ2-4; 11 nucleotides agree with TRBD2. V lost 6 bases and J lost 0; bases outside the gene matches: 13. CDR3 length: 19 residues. CDR1 is MGHRA and CDR2 is YSYEKL in the germline V gene. The CDR3 DNA reads as TGCGCCAGCAGTCCAAAGGTGCTAGCGGGGGGACTAGCCAAAAACATTCAGTACTTC. Protein product: CASSPKVLAGGLAKNIQYF.